This is a list of T cell receptor beta chains from one sample in a study of T cell clones after liver transplantation. The data were produced by immunoSEQ multiplex PCR, yet TCRdb's version contains in-frame clones alone and is incomplete. The sample yields tens of thousands of clones, 75% to 90% seen once. This material consisted of CD4+ T cells from blood, taken 12 months after liver transplant. The receptors shown here come from a human patient who received a liver transplant. Certain T cells may be donor cells from the graft. Both conserved end residues are part of each CDR3. Each record gives: V gene, clone size, J gene, D gene, CDR3 protein, CDR3 DNA. The D gene is left open where the match is weak. Only part of the rows carry a size: once, few, many, or a class if the clone is expanded.

>TRBV7-2|NA|TRBJ2-1|TRBD2
CASSLTSGRQNEQFF
TGTGCCAGCAGCCTGACTAGCGGGAGACAGAATGAGCAGTTCTTC
>TRBV5-5|few|TRBJ1-1|NA
CASSLVPQENTEAFF
TGTGCCAGCAGCTTGGTCCCACAGGAGAACACTGAAGCTTTCTTT
>TRBV7-2|NA|TRBJ2-1|NA
CASSPGAPLWAEQFF
TGTGCCAGCAGCCCTGGGGCCCCCCTCTGGGCTGAGCAGTTCTTC
>TRBV7-9|few|TRBJ2-1|TRBD1
CASSPSRDSNEQFF
TGTGCCAGCAGCCCGTCCCGGGACAGCAATGAGCAGTTCTTC
>TRBV30|NA|TRBJ1-4|NA
CAWSVGARGEKLFF
TGTGCCTGGAGTGTAGGGGCCAGAGGGGAAAAACTGTTTTTT
>TRBV7-9|NA|TRBJ2-7|TRBD1
CASSLGDRTYEQYF
TGTGCCAGCAGCTTAGGGGACAGAACGTACGAGCAGTACTTC
>TRBV5-6|NA|TRBJ2-7|NA
CASSWGVGGSSYEQYF
TGTGCCAGCAGCTGGGGGGTGGGCGGAAGCTCCTACGAGCAGTACTTC
>TRBV29-1|NA|TRBJ2-1|NA
CSVVEGGSYNEQFF
TGCAGCGTTGTAGAGGGGGGCTCCTACAATGAGCAGTTCTTC
>TRBV10-3|NA|TRBJ2-3|NA
CAISEIRGTDTQYF
TGTGCCATCAGTGAGATAAGGGGAACAGATACGCAGTATTTT
>TRBV25-1|NA|TRBJ2-1|NA
CASSVTLGGGPFYEQFF
TGTGCCAGCAGTGTTACCTTAGGGGGAGGGCCTTTTTATGAGCAGTTCTTC
>TRBV5-1|NA|TRBJ2-3|NA
CASSLQFTGTDTQYF
TGCGCCAGCAGCTTGCAATTCACAGGCACAGATACGCAGTATTTT
>TRBV7-2|NA|TRBJ1-5|NA
CASSLTPQGGNQPQHF
TGTGCCAGCAGCTTAACCCCACAGGGAGGCAATCAGCCCCAGCATTTT
>TRBV4-1|NA|TRBJ1-2|NA
CASSQAVANYGYTF
TGCGCCAGCAGCCAAGCAGTCGCTAACTATGGCTACACCTTC
>TRBV7-6|NA|TRBJ2-2|NA
CASSLTYTGELFF
TGTGCCAGCAGCTTAACCTACACCGGGGAGCTGTTTTTT
>TRBV10-3|NA|TRBJ2-7|TRBD1
CAIGQGNRVWQYF
TGTGCCATCGGACAGGGAAATCGCGTCTGGCAGTACTTC
>TRBV11-2|few|TRBJ1-1|NA
CASSLAVRGDTEAFF
TGTGCCAGCAGCTTAGCCGTCAGGGGTGACACTGAAGCTTTCTTT
>TRBV7-2|NA|TRBJ2-5|TRBD2
CASSLVGGGRETQYF
TGTGCCAGCAGCTTAGTCGGGGGGGGTCGAGAGACCCAGTACTTC
>TRBV7-2|NA|TRBJ2-3|NA
CASSQAVPDTQYF
TGTGCCAGCAGCCAAGCCGTACCAGATACGCAGTATTTT
>TRBV7-2|NA|TRBJ2-1|NA
CASSELGRYNEQFF
TGTGCCAGCAGCGAACTGGGACGGTACAATGAGCAGTTCTTC
>TRBV18|NA|TRBJ1-1|TRBD1
CASSVQGEGTEAFF
TGTGCCAGCTCAGTACAGGGGGAGGGGACTGAAGCTTTCTTT
>TRBV30|once|TRBJ2-4|TRBD2
CAWSPDSSGRVGKNIQYF
TGTGCCTGGAGTCCTGACTCTAGCGGGAGGGTGGGCAAAAACATTCAGTACTTC
>TRBV5-1|NA|TRBJ2-7|TRBD2
CASSIGLATSGEQYF
TGCGCCAGCAGCATCGGACTAGCGACGTCGGGCGAGCAGTACTTC
>TRBV28|few|TRBJ2-5|NA
CASSFSGVQETQYF
TGTGCCAGCAGTTTTTCGGGGGTCCAAGAGACCCAGTACTTC
>TRBV7-9|NA|TRBJ1-3|NA
CASSPGFVQGIGNTIYF
TGTGCCAGCAGCCCCGGATTTGTCCAGGGGATAGGAAACACCATATATTTT
>TRBV9|NA|TRBJ1-2|NA
CASSRGPGDGYTF
TGTGCCAGCTCCCGGGGGCCAGGGGATGGCTACACCTTC